Below are 21 T cell receptor beta chains sequenced from a single sample in a study of OX40 agonist ivuxolimab in advanced cancers. Libraries were prepared by immunoSEQ multiplex PCR; TCRdb keeps only in-frame clonotypes and omits some of them. The data show about 77,000 clones, around 93% seen once. Sequencing was performed on CD4+ or CD8+ T cells sorted from blood, taken in a trial of the OX40 agonist ivuxolimab. These receptors were obtained from an adult with an advanced solid tumor such as melanoma, head and neck, liver or kidney cancer.

This clone was recorded only once. The rearrangement links TRBV7-2 to TRBJ1-1; D is possibly TRBD1 (6 bases). Germline V gene data show CDR1 as SGHTA and CDR2 as FQGNSA. The V gene lost 7 bases and the J gene lost 1 base, with 13 bases spanning the gap. The CDR3 is 14 amino acids. The CDR3 spells CASTPGQSNTEAFF. In DNA form, the CDR3 reads TGTGCCAGCACCCCCGGACAGTCGAACACTGAAGCTTTCTTT.

J is TRBJ2-7 and V is TRBV6-6; no clear D gene. The CDR3 runs to 11 residues. Germline CDR1 and CDR2: MNHNY and SVGAGI (reference sequence). V lost 4 bases to trimming and J lost 5 bases, with 6 bases between them. CDR3 protein: CASSSPNEQYF. CDR3 coding DNA: TGTGCCAGCAGTTCCCCTAACGAGCAGTACTTC.

The chain is built from TRBV7-2 and TRBJ2-5; 14 bases are a match to TRBD2. The trim removed 5 bases at V and 5 bases at J, leaving 7 bases unmatched. Germline V gene sequence: CDR1 SGHTA, CDR2 FQGNSA. The CDR3 spans 16 residues. The DNA for the CDR3 is TGTGCCAGCAGCATCGGACTAGCGGGGGGCGGGGAGACCCAGTACTTC. Protein: CASSIGLAGGGETQYF.

V and J are TRBV11-2 and TRBJ2-5; TRBD2 aligns across 12 bases. V gave up 5 bases and J gave up 4 bases; unmatched junction bases: 8. Germline V gene lookup returns CDR1 SGHAT and CDR2 FQNNGV. The CDR3 contains 16 residues. The CDR3 DNA sequence: TGTGCCAGCAGCCCGCGGACTAGCGGGGCATCAGAGACCCAGTACTTC. As protein: CASSPRTSGASETQYF.

This rearrangement joins TRBV19 to TRBJ2-4, with D possibly being TRBD1 (6 bases). Germline assignment: CDR1 LNHDA and CDR2 SQIVND (reference sequence). Trimming pared 3 bases from V and 3 bases from J, leaving 9 bases between. The CDR3 extends over 14 amino acids. In DNA, the CDR3 is TGTGCCAGTAGTATTCAGGGGATCAAAAACATTCAGTACTTC. This codes for CASSIQGIKNIQYF.

This chain connects TRBV18 to TRBJ2-5; D may be TRBD1 (5 bases). V dropped 0 bases and J dropped 2 bases, with 7 bases sitting between them. Germline assignment: CDR1 KGHSH and CDR2 LQKENI. The CDR3 runs to 14 residues. DNA for the CDR3: TGTGCCAGCTCACCACCCGCAGGGCAAGAGACCCAGTACTTC. This codes for CASSPPAGQETQYF.

The chain recombines TRBV19 with TRBJ2-3; the D gene is possibly TRBD1 (6 bases). The germline CDR1 and CDR2 sequences are LNHDA and SQIVND (reference sequence). The CDR3 runs to 16 residues. With 6 bases removed from V and 5 bases from J, the gap between germline ends came to 21 bases. In DNA form, the CDR3 reads TGTGCCAGTAGCAATATCCTGGGGACAAATCAAGATACGCAGTATTTT. Protein sequence: CASSNILGTNQDTQYF.

The chain couples TRBV4-1 to TRBJ1-6; D not certain. The germline V and J ends were trimmed by 8 bases and 8 bases, with 13 bases remaining between them. The CDR3 sequence is 13 residues long. Germline-derived CDR1 and CDR2 are MGHRA and YSYEKL. This CDR3 reads CASGAKLDSPLHF. In DNA form, the CDR3 reads TGCGCCAGCGGCGCGAAACTGGATTCACCCCTCCACTTT.

The chain links TRBV19 to TRBJ2-1; TRBD2 agrees at 10 bases. Per germline, CDR1 LNHDA and CDR2 SQIVND (reference sequence). The CDR3 covers 13 residues. Unmatched junction bases numbered 9, after V lost 10 bases and J lost 9 bases. CDR3 in DNA: TGTGCCACAGAAAGCGGGAGGGTGGGTGAGCAGTTCTTC. Translating it yields CATESGRVGEQFF.

The V gene is TRBV19, the J gene TRBJ2-1; TRBD1 is a possible D gene (6 bases). CDR1 is LNHDA and CDR2 is SQIVND in the germline V gene (reference sequence). V lost 9 bases to trimming and J lost 1 base, with 13 bases between them. CDR3 length: 14 amino acids. This CDR3 reads CASTLRGSYNEQFF. In nucleotides, the CDR3 is TGTGCCAGCACCTTAAGGGGGTCCTACAATGAGCAGTTCTTC.

V is TRBV19 and J is TRBJ1-6; D perhaps matches TRBD1 (5 bases). Trimming cost V 4 bases and J 0 bases, with 10 bases left between them. Germline values: CDR1 LNHDA, CDR2 SQIVND (reference sequence). The CDR3 length is 16 residues. The CDR3 coding sequence is TGTGCCAGTAGTACCCGACAGAGCTCCTATAATTCACCCCTCCACTTT. It codes for CASSTRQSSYNSPLHF.

The chain employs TRBV5-1 and TRBJ2-3; TRBD2 matches at 9 bases. Trimming at V came to 0 bases and at J to 0 bases, leaving 2 bases not matched to a gene. The CDR3 is 16 residues long. Looked up from germline, CDR1 is SGHRS and CDR2 is YFSETQ. The CDR3 sequence is CASSLALAGSTDTQYF. As DNA, the CDR3 is TGCGCCAGCAGCTTGGCCCTAGCGGGGAGCACAGATACGCAGTATTTT.

The table lists this clone with a count of one. This chain links TRBV15 with TRBJ2-5; tentatively, D is TRBD1 (6 bases). The V and J ends lost 4 bases and 5 bases respectively, with 17 bases between them. The CDR3 has 15 amino acids. The V gene's germline CDR1 is LNHNV and CDR2 YYDKDF (reference sequence). The CDR3 DNA reads as TGTGCCACCAGCAAGCCCCCCGGGACACAGGAGACCCAGTACTTC. This encodes CATSKPPGTQETQYF.

The chain employs TRBV7-8 and TRBJ2-7; 9 bases line up with TRBD2. The CDR3 consists of 17 residues. Germline V gene lookup returns CDR1 SGHVS and CDR2 FQNEAQ. The ends lost 1 base at V and 0 bases at J; junction bases unmatched: 7. The CDR3 loop is CASSLGAAGGNSYEQYF. In DNA form, the CDR3 reads TGTGCCAGCAGCTTAGGGGCTGCGGGAGGGAACTCCTACGAGCAGTACTTC. The complete variable domain, with remaining parts taken from reference TRBV7-8 and TRBJ2-7, reads GAGVSQSPRYKVAKRGQDVALRCDPISGHVSLFWYQQALGQGPEFLTYFQNEAQLDKSGLPSDRFFAERPEGSVSTLKIQRTQQEDSAVYLCASSLGAAGGNSYEQYFGPGTRLTVT.

This rearrangement joins TRBV7-9 to TRBJ2-7; 8 nucleotides agree with TRBD2. CDR3 length: 14 amino acids. CDR1 SEHNR and CDR2 FQNEAQ come from the germline V gene (reference sequence). With 8 bases clipped from V and 4 bases from J, the junction kept 10 bases outside the gene matches. The CDR3 nucleotides are TGTGCCAGCGGCTCGGGGGGGAATCTGTACGAGCAGTACTTC. Translated, it gives CASGSGGNLYEQYF.

The V gene is TRBV7-9, the J gene TRBJ2-2, with 9 nucleotides matching TRBD2. The CDR3 has 17 amino acids. Germline V gene data show CDR1 as SEHNR and CDR2 as FQNEAQ (reference sequence). The V gene end was trimmed by 5 bases and the J gene end by 0 bases; junction bases not matched to a gene: 7. CDR3 amino acids: CASSPRLAETNTGELFF. The DNA for the CDR3 is TGTGCCAGCAGCCCGCGACTAGCGGAGACGAACACCGGGGAGCTGTTTTTT.

The chain joins TRBV11-2 to TRBJ1-5; weak D call: TRBD1 (5 bases). The germline V gene encodes CDR1 SGHAT and CDR2 FQNNGV. The CDR3 covers 14 residues. With 5 bases removed from V and 4 bases from J, the gap between germline ends came to 12 bases. CDR3: CASSPGGGNQPQHF. The CDR3 DNA sequence: TGTGCCAGCAGCCCCGGGGGAGGTAATCAGCCCCAGCATTTT.

For this clone: Other DNA sequences in this specimen translate into the identical CDR3. The rearrangement joins TRBV5-1 to TRBJ1-1; 8 bases line up with TRBD1. V lost 3 bases, J lost 1 base, and 2 bases stayed unmatched. The V gene's germline CDR1 is SGHRS and CDR2 YFSETQ. The CDR3 contains 14 residues. CDR3 residues: CASSSGTGNTEAFF. In nucleotides, the CDR3 is TGCGCCAGCAGCTCAGGGACAGGGAACACTGAAGCTTTCTTT.

The gene calls are TRBV18 and TRBJ2-3; D is unresolved. The CDR3 is 14 residues long. Germline CDR1 is KGHSH and CDR2 is LQKENI. V shed 2 bases and J shed 4 bases, with 10 bases lying between them. CDR3 residues: CASSPSGSSDTQYF. In nucleotides, the CDR3 is TGTGCCAGCTCACCATCAGGCAGTTCAGATACGCAGTATTTT.

Only one count was recorded for this clone. The V gene is TRBV7-2, the J gene TRBJ2-3, with TRBD2 as a possible D gene (5 bases). Germline V gene data show CDR1 as SGHTA and CDR2 as FQGNSA. The ends were cut back, 7 bases at V and 8 bases at J, with 19 bases in the middle. CDR3 length: 14 amino acids. CDR3 DNA sequence: TGTGCCAGCACCTCCCTAGCTGCAAGAAGTACGCAGTATTTT. Its protein product is CASTSLAARSTQYF.

This clone was counted only a few times. The rearrangement links TRBV29-1 to TRBJ1-1; unclear D gene. The CDR3 consists of 12 residues. Trimming took off 4 bases at V and 2 bases at J, with 8 bases between the two ends. Germline assignment: CDR1 SQVTM and CDR2 ANQGSEA. CDR3 sequence reads: CSVARYNTEAFF. In DNA, the CDR3 is TGCAGCGTTGCTCGGTATAACACTGAAGCTTTCTTT.